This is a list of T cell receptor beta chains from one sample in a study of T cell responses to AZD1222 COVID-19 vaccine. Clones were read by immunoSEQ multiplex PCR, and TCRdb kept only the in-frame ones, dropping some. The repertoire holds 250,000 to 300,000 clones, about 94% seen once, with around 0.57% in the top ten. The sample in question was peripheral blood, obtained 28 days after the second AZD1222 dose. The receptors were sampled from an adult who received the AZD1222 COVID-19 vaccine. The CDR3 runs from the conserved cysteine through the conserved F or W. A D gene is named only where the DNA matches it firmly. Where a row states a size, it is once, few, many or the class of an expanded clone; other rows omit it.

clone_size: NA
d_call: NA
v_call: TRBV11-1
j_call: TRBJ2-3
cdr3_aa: CASSLDRGRTDTQYF
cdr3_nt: TGTGCCAGCAGCTTAGATAGGGGGAGGACAGATACGCAGTATTTT

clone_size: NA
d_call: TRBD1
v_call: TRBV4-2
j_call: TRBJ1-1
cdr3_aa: CASSQEGTAPRAFF
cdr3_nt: TGTGCCAGCAGCCAAGAAGGGACAGCACCTCGGGCTTTCTTT

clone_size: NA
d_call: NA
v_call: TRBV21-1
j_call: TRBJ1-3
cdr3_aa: CASSFQAGSNGTIYF
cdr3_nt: TGTGCCAGCTCTTTTCAGGCAGGCTCCAATGGCACCATATATTTT

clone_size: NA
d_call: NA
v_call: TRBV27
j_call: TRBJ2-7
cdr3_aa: CASGGWGENEQYF
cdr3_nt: TGTGCCAGCGGGGGATGGGGCGAAAACGAGCAGTACTTC

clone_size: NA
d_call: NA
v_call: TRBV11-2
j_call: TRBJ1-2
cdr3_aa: CASSAYRDGSYTF
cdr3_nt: TGTGCCAGCAGCGCCTATCGGGACGGGAGCTACACCTTC

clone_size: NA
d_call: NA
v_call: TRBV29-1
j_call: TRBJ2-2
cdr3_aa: CSVEPTLTGELFF
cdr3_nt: TGCAGCGTTGAACCAACCCTCACCGGGGAGCTGTTTTTT

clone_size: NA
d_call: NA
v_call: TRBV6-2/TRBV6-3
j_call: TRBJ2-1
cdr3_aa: CASSTPPLQSVNEQFF
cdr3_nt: TGTGCCAGCAGTACCCCCCCCCTCCAATCGGTGAATGAGCAGTTCTTC

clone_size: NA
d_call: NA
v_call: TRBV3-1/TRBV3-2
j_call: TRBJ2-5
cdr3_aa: CASSPVETVQQETQYF
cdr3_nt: TGTGCCAGCAGCCCTGTGGAAACTGTACAACAAGAGACCCAGTACTTC

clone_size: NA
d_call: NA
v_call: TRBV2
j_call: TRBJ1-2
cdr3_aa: CASSERGAVYGYTF
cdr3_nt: TGTGCCAGCAGTGAAAGAGGGGCAGTCTATGGCTACACCTTC

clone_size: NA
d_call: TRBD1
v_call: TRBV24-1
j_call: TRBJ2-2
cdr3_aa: CATSDTGANTGELFF
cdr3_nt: TGTGCCACCAGTGATACAGGGGCCAACACCGGGGAGCTGTTTTTT

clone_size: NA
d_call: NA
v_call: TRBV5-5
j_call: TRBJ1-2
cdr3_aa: CASSATGYDGYTF
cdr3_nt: TGTGCCAGCAGTGCTACAGGGTATGATGGCTACACCTTC

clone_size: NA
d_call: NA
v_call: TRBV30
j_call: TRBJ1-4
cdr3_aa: CAWRRGEKLFF
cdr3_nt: TGTGCCTGGAGGAGGGGTGAAAAACTGTTTTTT

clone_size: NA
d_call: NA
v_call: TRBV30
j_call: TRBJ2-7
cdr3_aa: CAWSGGYYYEQYF
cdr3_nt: TGTGCCTGGAGTGGCGGGTACTACTACGAGCAGTACTTC

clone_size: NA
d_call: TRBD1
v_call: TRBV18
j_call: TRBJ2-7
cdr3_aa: CASSDRQGSYEQYF
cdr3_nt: TGTGCCAGCTCGGACAGACAGGGAAGCTACGAGCAGTACTTC

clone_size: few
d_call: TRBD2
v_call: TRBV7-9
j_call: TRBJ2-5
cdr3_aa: CASSLGTSGGEETQYF
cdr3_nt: TGTGCCAGCAGCTTGGGGACTAGCGGGGGAGAAGAGACCCAGTACTTC

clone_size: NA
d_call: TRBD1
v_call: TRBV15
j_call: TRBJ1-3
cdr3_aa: CATSRDTGAGNTIYF
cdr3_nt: TGTGCCACCAGCAGAGATACAGGGGCTGGAAACACCATATATTTT

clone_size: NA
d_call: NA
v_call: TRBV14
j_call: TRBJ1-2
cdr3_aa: CASSQTNTGYGYTF
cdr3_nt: TGTGCCAGCAGCCAAACCAATACAGGCTATGGCTACACCTTC

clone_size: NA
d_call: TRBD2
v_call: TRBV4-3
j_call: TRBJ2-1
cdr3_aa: CASSLLLANEQFF
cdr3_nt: TGCGCCAGCAGCCTACTACTAGCGAATGAGCAGTTCTTC

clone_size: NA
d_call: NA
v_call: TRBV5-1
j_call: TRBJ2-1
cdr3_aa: CASSYDVYNEQFF
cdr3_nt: TGCGCCAGCAGCTACGACGTCTACAATGAGCAGTTCTTC

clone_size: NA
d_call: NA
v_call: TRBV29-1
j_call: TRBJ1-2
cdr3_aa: CTSGGDNGYTF
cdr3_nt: TGCACCTCGGGGGGGGATAACGGCTACACCTTC

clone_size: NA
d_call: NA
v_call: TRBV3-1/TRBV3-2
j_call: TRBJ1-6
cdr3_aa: CASSQVLVHSYNSPLHF
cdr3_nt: TGTGCCAGCAGCCAAGTCTTAGTACACTCCTACAATTCACCCCTCCACTTT

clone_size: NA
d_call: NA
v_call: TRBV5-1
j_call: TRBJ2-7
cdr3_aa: CASSLKVGGGEQYF
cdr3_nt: TGCGCCAGCAGCTTGAAAGTAGGGGGTGGCGAGCAGTACTTC

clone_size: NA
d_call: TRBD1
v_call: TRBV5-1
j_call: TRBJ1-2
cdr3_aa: CASSYAHRDRGDYGYTF
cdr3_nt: TGCGCCAGCAGCTACGCTCACCGGGACAGGGGTGACTATGGCTACACCTTC

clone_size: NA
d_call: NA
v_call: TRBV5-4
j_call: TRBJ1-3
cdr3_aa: CASSSLSSGNTIYF
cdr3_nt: TGTGCCAGCAGCTCCCTAAGCTCTGGAAACACCATATATTTT

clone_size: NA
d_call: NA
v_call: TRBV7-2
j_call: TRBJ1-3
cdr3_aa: CASSLWLGNTIYF
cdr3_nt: TGTGCCAGCAGCTTATGGTTAGGAAACACCATATATTTT

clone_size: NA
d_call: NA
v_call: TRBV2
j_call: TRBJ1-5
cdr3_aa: CATRGESSNQPQHF
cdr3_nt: TGTGCCACCCGGGGGGAATCGAGCAATCAGCCCCAGCATTTT

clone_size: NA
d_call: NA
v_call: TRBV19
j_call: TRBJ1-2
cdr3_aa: CASHTSYGYTF
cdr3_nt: TGTGCCAGTCACACGTCCTATGGCTACACCTTC

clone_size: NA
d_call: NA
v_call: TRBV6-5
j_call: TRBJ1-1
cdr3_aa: CATLGGRDEAFF
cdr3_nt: TGTGCCACCCTCGGGGGGAGGGACGAAGCTTTCTTT

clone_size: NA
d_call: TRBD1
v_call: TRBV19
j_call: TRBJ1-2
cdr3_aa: CASSNDRVRVGGYTF
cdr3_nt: TGTGCCAGTAGTAACGACAGGGTACGAGTTGGTGGCTACACCTTC

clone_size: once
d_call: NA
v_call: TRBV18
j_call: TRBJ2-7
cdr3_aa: CASSPGPYEQYF
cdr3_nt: TGTGCCAGCTCCCCCGGGCCCTACGAGCAGTACTTC

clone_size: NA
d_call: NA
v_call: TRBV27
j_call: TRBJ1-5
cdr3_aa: CASRYNFPSNQPQHF
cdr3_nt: TGTGCCAGCAGATACAATTTCCCCAGCAATCAGCCCCAGCATTTT

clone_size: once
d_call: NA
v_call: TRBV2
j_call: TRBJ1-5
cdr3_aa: CASSDMAHQPQHF
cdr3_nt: TGTGCCAGCAGTGATATGGCCCATCAGCCCCAGCATTTT

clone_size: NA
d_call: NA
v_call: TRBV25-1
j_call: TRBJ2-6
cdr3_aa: CASTESRAGANVLTF
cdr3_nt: TGTGCCAGCACCGAGAGTAGGGCCGGGGCCAACGTCCTGACTTTC

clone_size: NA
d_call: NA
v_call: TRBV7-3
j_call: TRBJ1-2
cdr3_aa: CASSLTAGNYGYTF
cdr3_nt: TGTGCCAGCAGCTTAACGGCCGGGAACTATGGCTACACCTTC

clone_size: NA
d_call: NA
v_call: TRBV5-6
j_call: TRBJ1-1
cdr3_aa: CASSPWGAEAFF
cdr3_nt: TGTGCCAGCAGCCCCTGGGGAGCGGAAGCTTTCTTT

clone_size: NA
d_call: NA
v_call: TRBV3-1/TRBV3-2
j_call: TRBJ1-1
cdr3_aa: CASRPGGQNTEAFF
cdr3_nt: TGTGCCAGCAGGCCCGGGGGTCAAAACACTGAAGCTTTCTTT